This T cell receptor beta chain was observed in a study of shared clonotypes between healthy human individuals. TCRdb keeps only in-frame clones here, not all; method: immunoSEQ multiplex PCR. Of 2,100,000 or so clones listed, about 94% were seen once; the top ten hold roughly 0.13%. From germline, CDR1 is LGHNA and CDR2 YNFKEQ. This CDR3 has 19 residues. Trimming at V came to 4 bases and at J to 5 bases, leaving 15 bases not matched to a gene. The specimen sequenced was naive CD4+ T cells sorted from blood. Sample subset: CD45RA+ positively selected. The chain combines TRBV4-2 with TRBJ2-5, with 14 bases that match TRBD2. This sequence originates from a man between 18 and 35 years old in good health. The CDR3 DNA reads TGTGCCAGCAGCCTTCTCATGACTAGCGGGGGGGCCGGGTCCGAGACCCAGTACTTC. Translated, it gives CASSLLMTSGGAGSETQYF.